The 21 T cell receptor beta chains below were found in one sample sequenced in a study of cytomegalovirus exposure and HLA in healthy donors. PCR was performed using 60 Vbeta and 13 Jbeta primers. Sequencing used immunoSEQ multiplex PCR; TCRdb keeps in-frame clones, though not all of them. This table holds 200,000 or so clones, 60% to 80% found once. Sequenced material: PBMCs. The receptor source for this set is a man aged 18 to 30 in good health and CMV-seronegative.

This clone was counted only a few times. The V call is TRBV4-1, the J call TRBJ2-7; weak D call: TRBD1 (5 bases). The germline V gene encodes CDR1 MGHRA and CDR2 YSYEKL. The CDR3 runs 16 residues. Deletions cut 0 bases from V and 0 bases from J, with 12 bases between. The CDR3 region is CASSQESAGRSYEQYF. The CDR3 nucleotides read TGCGCCAGCAGCCAAGAATCGGCAGGGCGCTCCTACGAGCAGTACTTC.

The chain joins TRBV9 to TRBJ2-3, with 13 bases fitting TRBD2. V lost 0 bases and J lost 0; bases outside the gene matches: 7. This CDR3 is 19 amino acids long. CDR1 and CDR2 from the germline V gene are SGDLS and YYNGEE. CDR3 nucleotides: TGTGCCAGCAGCGTAGAATCGGGGACTAGCGGGGCTAGCACAGATACGCAGTATTTT. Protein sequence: CASSVESGTSGASTDTQYF. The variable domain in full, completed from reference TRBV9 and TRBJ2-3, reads DSGVTQTPKHLITATGQRVTLRCSPRSGDLSVYWYQQSLDQGLQFLIQYYNGEERAKGNILERFSAQQFPDLHSELNLSSLELGDSALYFCASSVESGTSGASTDTQYFGPGTRLTVL.

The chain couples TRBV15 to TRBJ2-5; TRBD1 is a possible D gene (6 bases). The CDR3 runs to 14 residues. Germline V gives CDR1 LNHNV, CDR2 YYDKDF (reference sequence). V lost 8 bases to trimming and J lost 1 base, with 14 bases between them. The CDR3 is CATSATGPQETQYF. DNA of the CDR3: TGTGCCACCTCCGCGACAGGACCCCAAGAGACCCAGTACTTC.

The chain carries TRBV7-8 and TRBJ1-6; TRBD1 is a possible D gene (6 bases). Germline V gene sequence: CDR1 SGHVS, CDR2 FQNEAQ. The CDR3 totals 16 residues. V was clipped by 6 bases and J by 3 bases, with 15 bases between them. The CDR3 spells CASRDSAKDYNSPLHF. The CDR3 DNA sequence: TGTGCCAGCAGGGACAGTGCAAAAGACTATAATTCACCCCTCCACTTT.

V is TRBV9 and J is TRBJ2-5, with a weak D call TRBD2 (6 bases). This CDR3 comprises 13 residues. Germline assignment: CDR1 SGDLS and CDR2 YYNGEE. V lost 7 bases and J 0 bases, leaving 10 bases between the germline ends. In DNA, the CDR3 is TGTGCCAGCGGGGGACTGAACCAAGAGACCCAGTACTTC. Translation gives CASGGLNQETQYF.

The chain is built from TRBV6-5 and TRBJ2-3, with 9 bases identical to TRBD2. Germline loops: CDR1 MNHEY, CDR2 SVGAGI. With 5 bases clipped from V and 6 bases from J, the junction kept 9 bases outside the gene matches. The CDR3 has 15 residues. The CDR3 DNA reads TGTGCCAGCAGTCCAGGGACTAGCCTAGCGGATACGCAGTATTTT. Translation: CASSPGTSLADTQYF.

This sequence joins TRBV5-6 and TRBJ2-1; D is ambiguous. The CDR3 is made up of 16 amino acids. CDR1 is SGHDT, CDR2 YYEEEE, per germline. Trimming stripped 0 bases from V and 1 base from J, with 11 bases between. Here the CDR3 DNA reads TGTGCCAGCAGCTTGGCGCAGGTAGGTTCCTACAATGAGCAGTTCTTC. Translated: CASSLAQVGSYNEQFF.

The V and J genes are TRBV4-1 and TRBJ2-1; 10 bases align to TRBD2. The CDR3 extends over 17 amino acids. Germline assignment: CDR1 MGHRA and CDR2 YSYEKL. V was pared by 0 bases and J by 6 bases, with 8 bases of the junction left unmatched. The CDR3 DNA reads TGCGCCAGCAGCCAAGATGGGGAGCGGGAGGGCCTCAATGAGCAGTTCTTC. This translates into CASSQDGEREGLNEQFF.

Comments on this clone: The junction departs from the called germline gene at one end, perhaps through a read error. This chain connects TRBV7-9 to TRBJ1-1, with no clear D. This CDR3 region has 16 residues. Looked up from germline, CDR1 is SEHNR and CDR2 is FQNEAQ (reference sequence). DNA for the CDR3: TGTGCCAGAAGCTTAGCGCTGCGGGTTACGAACACTGAAGCTTTCTTT. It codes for CARSLALRVTNTEAFF. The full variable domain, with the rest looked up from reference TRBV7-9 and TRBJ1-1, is DTGVSQNPRHKITKRGQNVTFRCDPISEHNRLYWYRQTLGQGPEFLTYFQNEAQLEKSRLLSDRFSAERPKGSFSTLEIQRTEQGDSAMYLCARSLALRVTNTEAFFGQGTRLTVV.

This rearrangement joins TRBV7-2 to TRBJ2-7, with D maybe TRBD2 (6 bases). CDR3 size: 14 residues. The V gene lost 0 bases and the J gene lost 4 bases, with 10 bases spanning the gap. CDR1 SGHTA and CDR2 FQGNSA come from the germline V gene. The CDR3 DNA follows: TGTGCCAGCAGCTTAGCGGCAGGGAGGTACGAGCAGTACTTC. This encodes CASSLAAGRYEQYF.

CDR3 residues: CASNPGGGADTQYF. In DNA form, the CDR3 reads TGCGCCAGCAACCCCGGGGGGGGAGCAGATACGCAGTATTTT. This chain connects TRBV5-1 to TRBJ2-3; 8 bases align to TRBD2. The CDR3 has 14 residues. V lost 6 bases and J lost 4; bases outside the gene matches: 7. Germline V gives CDR1 SGHRS, CDR2 YFSETQ.

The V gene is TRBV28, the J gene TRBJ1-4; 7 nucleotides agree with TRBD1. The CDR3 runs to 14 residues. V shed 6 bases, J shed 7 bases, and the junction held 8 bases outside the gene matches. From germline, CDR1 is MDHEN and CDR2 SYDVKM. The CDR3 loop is CASSPPGQFEKLFF. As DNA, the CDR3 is TGTGCCAGCAGCCCCCCGGGACAGTTTGAAAAACTGTTTTTT.

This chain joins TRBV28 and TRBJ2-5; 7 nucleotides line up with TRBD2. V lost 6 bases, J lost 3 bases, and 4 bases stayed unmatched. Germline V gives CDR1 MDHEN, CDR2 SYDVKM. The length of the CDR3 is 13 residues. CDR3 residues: CASRDGGKETQYF. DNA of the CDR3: TGTGCCAGCAGGGACGGGGGGAAAGAGACCCAGTACTTC. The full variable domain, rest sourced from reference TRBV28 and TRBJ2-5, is DVKVTQSSRYLVKRTGEKVFLECVQDMDHENMFWYRQDPGLGLRLIYFSYDVKMKEKGDIPEGYSVSREKKERFSLILESASTNQTSMYLCASRDGGKETQYFGPGTRLLVL.

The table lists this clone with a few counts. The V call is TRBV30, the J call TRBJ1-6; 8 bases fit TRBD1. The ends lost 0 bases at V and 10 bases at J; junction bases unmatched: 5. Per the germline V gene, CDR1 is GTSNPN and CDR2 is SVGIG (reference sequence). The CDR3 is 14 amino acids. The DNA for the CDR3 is TGTGCCTGGAGTGTACTTACAGGGGGATCACCCCTCCACTTT. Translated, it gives CAWSVLTGGSPLHF.

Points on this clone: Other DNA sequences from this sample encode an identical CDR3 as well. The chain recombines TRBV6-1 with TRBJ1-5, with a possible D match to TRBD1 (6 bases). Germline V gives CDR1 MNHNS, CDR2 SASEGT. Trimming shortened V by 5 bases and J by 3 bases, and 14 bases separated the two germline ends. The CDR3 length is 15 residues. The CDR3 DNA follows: TGTGCCAGCAGTAGGGGGAAATGGGACAATCAGCCCCAGCATTTT. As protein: CASSRGKWDNQPQHF.

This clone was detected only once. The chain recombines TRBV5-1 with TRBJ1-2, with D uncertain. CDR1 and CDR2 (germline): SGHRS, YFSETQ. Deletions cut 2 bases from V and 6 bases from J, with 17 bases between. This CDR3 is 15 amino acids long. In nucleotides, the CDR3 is TGCGCCAGCAGCTTAAATTCTTTCGCCGGTAATGGCTACACCTTC. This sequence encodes CASSLNSFAGNGYTF.

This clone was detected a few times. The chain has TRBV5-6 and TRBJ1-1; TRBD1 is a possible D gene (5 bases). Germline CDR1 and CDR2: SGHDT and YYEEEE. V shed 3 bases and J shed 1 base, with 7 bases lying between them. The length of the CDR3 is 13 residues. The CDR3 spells CASSYQGNTEAFF. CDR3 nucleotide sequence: TGTGCCAGCAGCTATCAGGGGAACACTGAAGCTTTCTTT.

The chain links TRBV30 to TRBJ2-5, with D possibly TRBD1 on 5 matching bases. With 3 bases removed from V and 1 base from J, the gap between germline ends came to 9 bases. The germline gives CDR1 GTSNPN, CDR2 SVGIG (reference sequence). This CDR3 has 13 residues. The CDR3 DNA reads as TGTGCCTGGAGCAGGGCCTTCCAAGAGACCCAGTACTTC. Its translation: CAWSRAFQETQYF.

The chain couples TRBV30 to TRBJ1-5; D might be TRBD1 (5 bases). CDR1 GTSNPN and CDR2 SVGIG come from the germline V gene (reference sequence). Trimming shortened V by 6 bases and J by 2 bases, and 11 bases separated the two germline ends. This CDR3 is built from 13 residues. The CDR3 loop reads CACGASGNQPQHF. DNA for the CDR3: TGTGCCTGTGGGGCGTCTGGCAATCAGCCCCAGCATTTT.

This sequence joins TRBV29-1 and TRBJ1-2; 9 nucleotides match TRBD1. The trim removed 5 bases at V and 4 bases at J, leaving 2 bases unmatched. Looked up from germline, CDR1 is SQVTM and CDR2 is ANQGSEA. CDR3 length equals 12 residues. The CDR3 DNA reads TGCAGCGTTCTACAGGGGGCCTATGGCTACACCTTC. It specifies CSVLQGAYGYTF.

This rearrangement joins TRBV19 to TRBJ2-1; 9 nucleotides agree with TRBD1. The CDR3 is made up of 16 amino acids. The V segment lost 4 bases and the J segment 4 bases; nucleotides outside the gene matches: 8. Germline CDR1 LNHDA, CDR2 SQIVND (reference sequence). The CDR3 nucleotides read TGTGCCAGTAGTACCGCCGGGACAGGGAAGTACAATGAGCAGTTCTTC. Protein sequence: CASSTAGTGKYNEQFF. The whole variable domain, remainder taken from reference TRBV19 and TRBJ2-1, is DGGITQSPKYLFRKEGQNVTLSCEQNLNHDAMYWYRQDPGQGLRLIYYSQIVNDFQKGDIAEGYSVSREKKESFPLTVTSAQKNPTAFYLCASSTAGTGKYNEQFFGPGTRLTVL.